This T cell receptor (beta chain) was captured in a study of CD8 T cells in Susac syndrome. Reverse transcription of roughly 0.5 to 1 ug RNA was performed with random hexamers. immunoSEQ multiplex PCR amplified TCR beta CDR3 across 54 Vbeta, 13 Jbeta. Using its own MiXCR run on the immunoSEQ multiplex PCR reads, TCRdb lists one record per CDR3 protein. This table has 330,000 or so distinct CDR3 sequences, roughly 85% appearing once. The CDR3 has 18 residues. Trimming took 2 bases from V and 8 from J; bases not matched to a gene: 11. Germline CDR1 is PRHDT and CDR2 is FYEKMQ (reference sequence). The material sequenced was CD8+ T cells from PBMCs. The clonotype comes from a human donor with multiple sclerosis. This chain links TRBV13 with TRBJ2-1; 14 bases align to TRBD2. This CDR3 is CASSLRTSGRLGRDEQFF. The CDR3 DNA reads as TGTGCCAGCAGCTTAAGGACTAGCGGGAGGCTGGGGCGGGATGAGCAGTTCTTC.